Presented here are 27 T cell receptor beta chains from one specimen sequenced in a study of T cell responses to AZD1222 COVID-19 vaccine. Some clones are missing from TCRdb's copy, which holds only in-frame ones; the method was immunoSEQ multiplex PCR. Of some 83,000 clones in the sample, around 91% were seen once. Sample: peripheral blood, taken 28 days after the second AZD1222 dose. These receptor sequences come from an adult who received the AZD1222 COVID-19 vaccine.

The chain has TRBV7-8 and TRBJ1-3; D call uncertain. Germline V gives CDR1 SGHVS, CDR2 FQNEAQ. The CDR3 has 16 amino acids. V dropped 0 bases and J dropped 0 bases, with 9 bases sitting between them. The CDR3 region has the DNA TGTGCCAGCAGCTTAGCGATAGGGAGCTCTGGAAACACCATATATTTT. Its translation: CASSLAIGSSGNTIYF.

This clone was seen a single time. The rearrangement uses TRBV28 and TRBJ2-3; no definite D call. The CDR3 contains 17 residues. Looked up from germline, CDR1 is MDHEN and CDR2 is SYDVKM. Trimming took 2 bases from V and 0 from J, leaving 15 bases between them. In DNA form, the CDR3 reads TGTGCCAGCAGTTTAAACGGCGGAGTCCCTAGCACAGATACGCAGTATTTT. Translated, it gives CASSLNGGVPSTDTQYF.

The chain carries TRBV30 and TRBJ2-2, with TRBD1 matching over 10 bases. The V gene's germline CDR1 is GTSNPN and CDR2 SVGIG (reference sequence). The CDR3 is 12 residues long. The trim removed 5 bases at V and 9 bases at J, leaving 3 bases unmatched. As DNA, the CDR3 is TGTGCCTGGGACAGGGGGCTCAGGGAGCTGTTTTTT. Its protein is CAWDRGLRELFF. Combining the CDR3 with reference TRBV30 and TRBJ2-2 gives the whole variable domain SQTIHQWPATLVQPVGSPLSLECTVEGTSNPNLYWYRQAAGRGLQLLFYSVGIGQISSEVPQNLSASRPQDRQFILSSKKLLLSDSGFYLCAWDRGLRELFFGEGSRLTVL.

The CDR3, as DNA: TGTGCCAGCAGCCCGGGACAGGGGGCGGCCGATGAGCAGTTCTTC. This codes for CASSPGQGAADEQFF. The chain recombines TRBV7-6 with TRBJ2-1; 12 bases fit TRBD1. This CDR3 comprises 15 residues. V was pared by 5 bases and J by 8 bases, with 7 bases of the junction left unmatched. Germline V gene data show CDR1 as SGHVS and CDR2 as FNYEAQ.

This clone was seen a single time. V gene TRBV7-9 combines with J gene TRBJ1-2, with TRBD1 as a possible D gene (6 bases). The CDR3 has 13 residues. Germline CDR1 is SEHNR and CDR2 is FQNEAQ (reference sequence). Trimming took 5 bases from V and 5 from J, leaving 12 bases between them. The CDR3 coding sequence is TGTGCCAGCAGCCGGACAGACCCATATGGCTACACCTTC. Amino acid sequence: CASSRTDPYGYTF.

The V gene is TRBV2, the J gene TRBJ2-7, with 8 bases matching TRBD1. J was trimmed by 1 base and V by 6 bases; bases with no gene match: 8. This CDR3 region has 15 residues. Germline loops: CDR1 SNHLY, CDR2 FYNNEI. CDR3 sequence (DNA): TGTGCCAGCAGAGCGCGTGGACAGGGTTCCTACGAGCAGTACTTC. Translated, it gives CASRARGQGSYEQYF.

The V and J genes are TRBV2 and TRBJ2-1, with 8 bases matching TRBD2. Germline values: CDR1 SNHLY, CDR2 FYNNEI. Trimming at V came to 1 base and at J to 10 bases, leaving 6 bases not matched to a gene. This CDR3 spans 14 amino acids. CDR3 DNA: TGTGCCAGCAGTGAAGAGAGGACTAGCTGGGAGCAGTTCTTC. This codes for CASSEERTSWEQFF.

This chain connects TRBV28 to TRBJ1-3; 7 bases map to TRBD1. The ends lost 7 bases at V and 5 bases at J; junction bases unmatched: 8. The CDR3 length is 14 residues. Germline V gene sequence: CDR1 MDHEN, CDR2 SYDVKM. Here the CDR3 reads CASNAGGIRNTIYF. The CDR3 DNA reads TGTGCCAGCAATGCAGGGGGAATCAGAAACACCATATATTTT. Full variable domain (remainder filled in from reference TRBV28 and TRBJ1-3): DVKVTQSSRYLVKRTGEKVFLECVQDMDHENMFWYRQDPGLGLRLIYFSYDVKMKEKGDIPEGYSVSREKKERFSLILESASTNQTSMYLCASNAGGIRNTIYFGEGSWLTVV.

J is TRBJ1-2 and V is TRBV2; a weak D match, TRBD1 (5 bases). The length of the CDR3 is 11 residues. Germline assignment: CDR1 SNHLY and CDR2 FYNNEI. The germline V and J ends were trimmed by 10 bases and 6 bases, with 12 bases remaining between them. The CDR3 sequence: CAIPQGNGYTF. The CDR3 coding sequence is TGTGCCATCCCTCAGGGAAATGGCTACACCTTC. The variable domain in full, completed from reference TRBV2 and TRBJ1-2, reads EPEVTQTPSHQVTQMGQEVILRCVPISNHLYFYWYRQILGQKVEFLVSFYNNEISEKSEIFDDQFSVERPDGSNFTLKIRSTKLEDSAMYFCAIPQGNGYTFGSGTRLTVV.

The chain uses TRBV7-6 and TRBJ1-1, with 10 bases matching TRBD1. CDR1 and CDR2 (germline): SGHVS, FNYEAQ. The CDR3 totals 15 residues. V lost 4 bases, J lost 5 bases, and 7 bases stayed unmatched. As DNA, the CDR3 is TGTGCCAGCAGCTCCGACAGGGGGCGATATACTGAAGCTTTCTTT. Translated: CASSSDRGRYTEAFF.

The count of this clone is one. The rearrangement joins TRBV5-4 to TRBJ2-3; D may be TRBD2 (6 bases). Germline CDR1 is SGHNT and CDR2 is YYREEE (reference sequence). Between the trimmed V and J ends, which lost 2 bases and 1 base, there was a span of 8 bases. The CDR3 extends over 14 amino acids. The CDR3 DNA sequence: TGTGCCAGCAGCTTCGGGGGACGCACAGATACGCAGTATTTT. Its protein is CASSFGGRTDTQYF.

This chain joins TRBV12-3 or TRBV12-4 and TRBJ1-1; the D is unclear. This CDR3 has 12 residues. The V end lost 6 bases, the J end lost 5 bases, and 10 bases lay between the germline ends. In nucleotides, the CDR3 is TGTGCCAGCAGGGCAGGTATAACTGAAGCTTTCTTT. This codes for CASRAGITEAFF.

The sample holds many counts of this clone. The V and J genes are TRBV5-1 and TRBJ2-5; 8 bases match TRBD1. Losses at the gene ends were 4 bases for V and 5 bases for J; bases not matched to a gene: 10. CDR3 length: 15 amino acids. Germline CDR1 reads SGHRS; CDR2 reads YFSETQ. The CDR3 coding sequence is TGCGCCAGCAGCGGCTTCGGACAGGGTAGGGAGACCCAGTACTTC. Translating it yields CASSGFGQGRETQYF.

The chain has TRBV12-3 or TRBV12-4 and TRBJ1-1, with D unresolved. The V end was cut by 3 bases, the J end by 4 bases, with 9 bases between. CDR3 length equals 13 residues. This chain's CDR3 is CASSFPAGTEAFF. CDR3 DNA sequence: TGTGCCAGCAGTTTCCCAGCAGGCACTGAAGCTTTCTTT.

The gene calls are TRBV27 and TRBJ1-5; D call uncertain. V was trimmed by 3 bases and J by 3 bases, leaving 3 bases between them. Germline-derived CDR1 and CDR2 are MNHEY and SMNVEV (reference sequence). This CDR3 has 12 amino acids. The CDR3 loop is CASSFHNQPQHF. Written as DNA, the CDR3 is TGTGCCAGCAGTTTTCACAATCAGCCCCAGCATTTT.

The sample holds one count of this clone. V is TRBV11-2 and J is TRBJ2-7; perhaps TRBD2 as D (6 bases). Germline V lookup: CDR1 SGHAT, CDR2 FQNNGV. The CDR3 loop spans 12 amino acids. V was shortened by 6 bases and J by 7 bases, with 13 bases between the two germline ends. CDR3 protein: CASRMEAGEQYF. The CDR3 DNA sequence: TGTGCCAGCAGAATGGAGGCGGGGGAGCAGTACTTC.

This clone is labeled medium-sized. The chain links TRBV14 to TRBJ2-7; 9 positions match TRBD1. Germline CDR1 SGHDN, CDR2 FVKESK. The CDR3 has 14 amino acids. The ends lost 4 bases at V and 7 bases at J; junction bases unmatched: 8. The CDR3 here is CASSLRDRVAEQYF. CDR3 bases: TGTGCCAGCAGCCTCCGGGACAGGGTGGCGGAGCAGTACTTC.

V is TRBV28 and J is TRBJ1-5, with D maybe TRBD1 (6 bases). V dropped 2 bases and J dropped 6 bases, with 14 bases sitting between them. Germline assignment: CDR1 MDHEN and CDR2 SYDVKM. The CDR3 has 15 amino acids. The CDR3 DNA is TGTGCCAGCAGTTTAGGTCTGGGGGCTGGTCAGCCCCAGCATTTT. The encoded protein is CASSLGLGAGQPQHF.

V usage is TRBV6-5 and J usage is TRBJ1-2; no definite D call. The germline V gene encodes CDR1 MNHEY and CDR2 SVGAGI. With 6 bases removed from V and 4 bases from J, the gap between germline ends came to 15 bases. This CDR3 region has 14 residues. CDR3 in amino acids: CASRRLEYSYGYTF. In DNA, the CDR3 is TGTGCCAGCAGGAGGCTGGAATATTCCTATGGCTACACCTTC.

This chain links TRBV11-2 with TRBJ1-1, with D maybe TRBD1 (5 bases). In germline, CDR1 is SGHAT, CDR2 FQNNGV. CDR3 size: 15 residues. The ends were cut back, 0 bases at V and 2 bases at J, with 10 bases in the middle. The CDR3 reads CASSLDWGINTEAFF. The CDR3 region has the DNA TGTGCCAGCAGCTTAGATTGGGGGATAAACACTGAAGCTTTCTTT.

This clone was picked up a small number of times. The CDR3 bases are TGTGCCAGTAGTGAGCGGACAGGGATGGATGGCTACACCTTC. The encoded protein is CASSERTGMDGYTF. The chain couples TRBV19 to TRBJ1-2; 8 bases are shared with TRBD1. V shed 5 bases, J shed 6 bases, and the junction held 8 bases outside the gene matches. The CDR3 runs to 14 residues. Looked up from germline, CDR1 is LNHDA and CDR2 is SQIVND (reference sequence).

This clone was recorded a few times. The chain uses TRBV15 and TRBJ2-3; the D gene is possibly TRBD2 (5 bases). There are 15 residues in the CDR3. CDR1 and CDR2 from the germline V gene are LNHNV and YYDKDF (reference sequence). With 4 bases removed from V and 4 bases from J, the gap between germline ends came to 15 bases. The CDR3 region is CATSTKTRAPDTQYF. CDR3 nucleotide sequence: TGTGCCACCAGCACAAAAACTAGAGCCCCAGATACGCAGTATTTT.

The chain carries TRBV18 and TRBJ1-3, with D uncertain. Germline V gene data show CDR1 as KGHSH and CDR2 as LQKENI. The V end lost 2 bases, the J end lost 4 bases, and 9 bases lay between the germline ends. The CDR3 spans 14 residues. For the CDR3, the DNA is TGTGCCAGCTCACCAACCAGGCAAGGAAACACCATATATTTT. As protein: CASSPTRQGNTIYF. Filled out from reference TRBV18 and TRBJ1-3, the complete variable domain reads NAGVMQNPRHLVRRRGQEARLRCSPMKGHSHVYWYRQLPEEGLKFMVYLQKENIIDESGMPKERFSAEFPKEGPSILRIQQVVRGDSAAYFCASSPTRQGNTIYFGEGSWLTVV.

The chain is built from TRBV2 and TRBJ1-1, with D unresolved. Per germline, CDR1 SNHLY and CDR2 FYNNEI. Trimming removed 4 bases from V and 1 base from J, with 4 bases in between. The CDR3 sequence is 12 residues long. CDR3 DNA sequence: TGTGCCAGCAGTGTGAGGAACACTGAAGCTTTCTTT. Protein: CASSVRNTEAFF.

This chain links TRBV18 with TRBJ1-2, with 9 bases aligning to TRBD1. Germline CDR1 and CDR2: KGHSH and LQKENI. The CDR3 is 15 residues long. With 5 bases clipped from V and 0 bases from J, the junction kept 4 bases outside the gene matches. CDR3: CASSGDRATNYGYTF. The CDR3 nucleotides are TGTGCCAGCTCAGGGGACAGGGCCACTAACTATGGCTACACCTTC.

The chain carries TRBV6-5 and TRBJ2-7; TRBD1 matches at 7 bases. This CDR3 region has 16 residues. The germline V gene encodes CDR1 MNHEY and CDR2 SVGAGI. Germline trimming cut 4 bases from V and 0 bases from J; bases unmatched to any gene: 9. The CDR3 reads CASSLQGSLSSYEQYF. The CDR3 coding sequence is TGTGCCAGCAGTTTACAGGGGTCCCTAAGCTCCTACGAGCAGTACTTC.

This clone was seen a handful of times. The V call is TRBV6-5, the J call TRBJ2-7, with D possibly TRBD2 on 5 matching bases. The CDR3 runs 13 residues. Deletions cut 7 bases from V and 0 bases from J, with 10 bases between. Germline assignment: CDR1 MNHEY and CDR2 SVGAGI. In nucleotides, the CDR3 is TGTGCCAGCAAGCGGTTCCTCTCCTACGAGCAGTACTTC. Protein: CASKRFLSYEQYF.